This is a list of T cell receptor beta chains from one sample in a study of identical twins. TCRdb ran MiXCR on the 5' RACE reads and lists one entry per CDR3 protein. The repertoire has 1.5 million to 2 million distinct CDR3 sequences, around a third of them found once; the top ten carry over 0.25%. The specimen was cord blood. These receptors all come from a newborn girl in good health. Each CDR3 is given without its conserved first and last residue. Clone sizes are given selectively: once, few, many, or a class where the clone is expanded.

cdr3_aa j_call clone_size cdr3_length v_call
ASSRTSGDVYNEQY . once 14 TRBV2
ASSQDRRLAIDRNGQF TRBJ2-1 . 16 TRBV4-2
ASSPGLAANNEQF TRBJ2-1 . 13 TRBV6-5
ASSWEEPLYGYT TRBJ1-2 . 12 TRBV5-1
SARQESYNEQF TRBJ2-1 few 11 TRBV20-1
ASRLGQNYSYT TRBJ1-2 . 11 TRBV12-3/TRBV12-4
ASRVGGMNYGYT TRBJ1-2 few 12 TRBV28
IGKGGPQQF TRBJ2-1 few 9 TRBV20-1
SATGGTTEAF TRBJ1-1 . 10 TRBV20-1
ASSQGSGSYNEQF TRBJ2-1 many 13 TRBV3-1
ASSLGGTLHMNTEAF TRBJ1-1 . 15 TRBV7-9
ASSQDRATSASSYNEQF TRBJ2-1 few 17 TRBV4-1
AISVDSTDTQY TRBJ2-3 many 11 TRBV10-3
SARATQPGYT TRBJ1-2 . 10 TRBV20-1
SAYHVRTYEQY TRBJ2-7 few 11 TRBV20-1
ASSYSMASLPGRGGTDTQY TRBJ2-3 . 19 TRBV6-2/TRBV6-3
ASSLGRAKNIQY TRBJ2-4 many 12 TRBV27
ASSLNRGDEKLF TRBJ1-4 many 12 TRBV12-3/TRBV12-4
ASSQLSAYEQY TRBJ2-7 . 11 TRBV3-1
SAARDSLSTDTQY TRBJ2-3 few 13 TRBV29-1